The 15 T cell receptor beta chains in this list originate from one sample, sequenced in a study of T cell repertoires in ileal Crohn's disease. Time point of the sample: neoterminal ileum biopsy at postoperative endoscopy, about 6 months after surgery. Clones were read by immunoSEQ multiplex PCR, and TCRdb kept only the in-frame ones, dropping some. The sample carries roughly 60,000 clones, 85% to 90% recorded once. Sequenced sample: ileal tissue. These receptors were taken from an adult with Crohn's disease.

J is TRBJ1-1 and V is TRBV7-9; TRBD1 might be the D (6 bases). The CDR3 runs to 13 residues. The V and J ends lost 2 bases and 4 bases respectively, with 8 bases between them. Per the germline V gene, CDR1 is SEHNR and CDR2 is FQNEAQ (reference sequence). The CDR3: CASSLRGGTEAFF. The CDR3 DNA sequence: TGTGCCAGCAGCTTACGAGGGGGCACTGAAGCTTTCTTT.

V is TRBV19 and J is TRBJ1-5, with D perhaps matching TRBD1 (5 bases). V lost 5 bases, J lost 6 bases, and 11 bases lay in between. The CDR3 contains 13 residues. Germline lookup yields CDR1 LNHDA and CDR2 SQIVND (reference sequence). CDR3 in amino acids: CASSGAGVQPQHF. The CDR3 nucleotides read TGTGCCAGTAGTGGGGCAGGCGTTCAGCCCCAGCATTTT.

This chain connects TRBV18 to TRBJ2-6; the match to TRBD1 covers 10 bases. CDR1 and CDR2 (germline): KGHSH, LQKENI. The CDR3 is 20 amino acids. V trimming: 2 bases; J trimming: 1 base; junction bases outside the gene matches: 11. The CDR3 DNA sequence: TGTGCCAGCTCACCATACGGACAGGGGGGAATGTGGTCTGGGGCCAACGTCCTGACTTTC. It yields the protein CASSPYGQGGMWSGANVLTF.

This clone was observed a single time. The CDR3 loop is CASSVDTGRANYGYTF. Here the CDR3 DNA reads TGTGCCAGCAGCGTCGACACCGGTAGAGCTAACTATGGCTACACCTTC. The chain carries TRBV5-4 and TRBJ1-2; no reliable D call. Trimming removed 4 bases from V and 0 bases from J, with 16 bases in between. The CDR3 runs 16 residues. Germline V gene lookup returns CDR1 SGHNT and CDR2 YYREEE (reference sequence).

The J gene is TRBJ2-1, the V gene TRBV7-9, with 8 bases aligning to TRBD2. CDR1 and CDR2 from the germline V gene are SEHNR and FQNEAQ (reference sequence). V trimming: 5 bases; J trimming: 4 bases; junction bases outside the gene matches: 16. CDR3 length equals 18 residues. The CDR3 loop reads CASSTPQRGGGNYNEQFF. The CDR3 DNA sequence: TGTGCCAGCAGCACCCCGCAACGAGGCGGGGGGAATTACAATGAGCAGTTCTTC. The variable domain in full, with the rest retrieved from reference TRBV7-9 and TRBJ2-1, is DTGVSQNPRHKITKRGQNVTFRCDPISEHNRLYWYRQTLGQGPEFLTYFQNEAQLEKSRLLSDRFSAERPKGSFSTLEIQRTEQGDSAMYLCASSTPQRGGGNYNEQFFGPGTRLTVL.

This chain joins TRBV4-2 and TRBJ1-2, with a possible D match to TRBD1 (5 bases). Trimming pared 1 base from V and 4 bases from J, leaving 16 bases between. The CDR3 contains 16 residues. CDR1 and CDR2 from the germline V gene are LGHNA and YNFKEQ. CDR3 nucleotides: TGTGCCAGCAGCCAAGCCCCAGGGCAGAAAATCTATGGCTACACCTTC. Amino acids: CASSQAPGQKIYGYTF.

The chain is built from TRBV29-1 and TRBJ1-1, with D tentatively TRBD1 (6 bases). Trimming took off 8 bases at V and 6 bases at J, with 19 bases between the two ends. Germline V lookup: CDR1 SQVTM, CDR2 ANQGSEA. This CDR3 region has 13 residues. The chain's CDR3 is CSTETGLLPEAFF. The CDR3 DNA reads as TGCAGCACGGAGACAGGTCTTTTACCTGAAGCTTTCTTT.

The rearrangement links TRBV29-1 to TRBJ1-2; no firm D call. The CDR3 extends over 14 amino acids. V was shortened by 2 bases and J by 1 base, with 11 bases between the two germline ends. Germline V gene lookup returns CDR1 SQVTM and CDR2 ANQGSEA. The CDR3 DNA follows: TGCAGCGTTGAATCGGCAGGTATTAACTATGGCTACACCTTC. Amino acid sequence: CSVESAGINYGYTF.

The V call is TRBV30, the J call TRBJ1-2; D call uncertain. The CDR3 has 14 residues. V lost 1 base, J lost 6 bases, and 15 bases lay in between. The germline V gene has CDR1 GTSNPN and CDR2 SVGIG (reference sequence). The CDR3 here is CAWSALRGGNGYTF. The CDR3 DNA sequence: TGTGCCTGGAGTGCTCTCAGAGGTGGAAATGGCTACACCTTC.

This sequence joins TRBV2 and TRBJ1-1; D call uncertain. With 4 bases removed from V and 0 bases from J, the gap between germline ends came to 9 bases. Germline values: CDR1 SNHLY, CDR2 FYNNEI. This CDR3 spans 14 amino acids. The CDR3 bases are TGTGCCAGCAGTGTTCGGAGTTTGAACACTGAAGCTTTCTTT. Translation: CASSVRSLNTEAFF.

The V gene is TRBV2, the J gene TRBJ1-1; tentatively, D is TRBD1 (5 bases). The CDR3 is made up of 14 amino acids. With 1 base removed from V and 8 bases from J, the gap between germline ends came to 14 bases. Germline V CDR1 and CDR2: SNHLY, FYNNEI. CDR3 in DNA: TGTGCCAGCAGTGAAGAGGTCAGGGCTGCAGAAGCTTTCTTT. It is translated as CASSEEVRAAEAFF. Full variable domain (missing parts from reference TRBV2 and TRBJ1-1): EPEVTQTPSHQVTQMGQEVILRCVPISNHLYFYWYRQILGQKVEFLVSFYNNEISEKSEIFDDQFSVERPDGSNFTLKIRSTKLEDSAMYFCASSEEVRAAEAFFGQGTRLTVV.

On this clone: A junction end diverges from the germline sequence, so it may reflect a read error. The CDR3 reads CASSLNRAYEQYF. In nucleotides, the CDR3 is TGTGCTAGCAGCTTAAACAGGGCCTACGAGCAGTACTTC. The chain is built from TRBV7-7 and TRBJ2-7; perhaps TRBD1 as D (6 bases). CDR3 size: 13 residues. In germline, CDR1 is SSHAT, CDR2 FNYEAQ (reference sequence).

This chain connects TRBV6-5 to TRBJ2-5, with D perhaps matching TRBD1 (6 bases). Germline lookup yields CDR1 MNHEY and CDR2 SVGAGI. The CDR3 extends over 13 amino acids. V dropped 5 bases and J dropped 5 bases, with 12 bases sitting between them. The CDR3 here is CASSRGGAETQYF. CDR3 nucleotides: TGTGCCAGCAGTCGAGGGGGAGCGGAGACCCAGTACTTC.

V is TRBV27 and J is TRBJ2-7; 8 bases are shared with TRBD2. The CDR3 contains 15 residues. Germline CDR1 and CDR2: MNHEY and SMNVEV (reference sequence). With 5 bases clipped from V and 2 bases from J, the junction kept 8 bases outside the gene matches. CDR3 amino acids: CASSTGRGATYEQYF. In nucleotides, the CDR3 is TGTGCCAGCAGTACCGGGAGGGGAGCTACCTACGAGCAGTACTTC.

This clone has just one count. The chain carries TRBV7-8 and TRBJ1-2; maybe TRBD1 (6 bases). The length of the CDR3 is 14 residues. Germline V CDR1 and CDR2: SGHVS, FQNEAQ. Trimming left V 6 bases short and J 3 bases short, with 14 bases between. The CDR3, as DNA: TGTGCCAGCAGAGACGGGACAACGTACTATGGCTACACCTTC. Amino acid sequence: CASRDGTTYYGYTF.